This T cell receptor (beta chain) was identified during a study of T-cell reconstitution after alpha-beta-depleted transplantation in children (dated by TCRdb to the mid-2010s). Some background on the complete study: T-cell immune reconstitution after TCRalphabeta/CD19-depleted allogeneic hematopoietic cell transplantation in children was quantitatively tracked in the study by means of TCR repertoire profiling.

CDR1 and CDR2 are drawn from the germline V gene (reference sequence): DFQATT, SNEGSKA. At the junction V is shortened by 4 bases and J by 5 bases; bases outside the gene matches: 12. The CDR3, from cysteine to phenylalanine, totals 15 residues. Only CDR3 DNA is held: 45 bases, read in frame from base 1. On this clonotype: Its antigen is currently not known. No clone much larger than this one lies a single base away; base qualities are absent.

Results and caveats for the whole study, not just this receptor: The frequencies of hyperexpanded clones fell over the following months, and after one year, T-cell counts and TCRbeta diversity were mostly attributed to newly produced T cells. The apparently early recovery of alphabetaT-cell counts about two months after transplant reportedly depended on only several hundred rapidly expanded clones that came from non-depleted graft cells. In some patients, the high TCRbeta diversity seen at day 60 was put down to recipient T cells and intrathymic progenitors that had survived conditioning.

The meaning of the sample's treatment or condition label: allogeneic hematopoietic cell transplantation with graft depleted of TCRalphabeta T cells and CD19 B cells. The children who served as transplant recipients had been given grafts of TCRalphabeta/CD19-depleted allogeneic hematopoietic cells. Library preparation used PCR. This sample was sequenced with an Illumina HiSeq 2500. Molecular barcoding was employed in the preparation of TCR libraries, with unique molecular identifiers being used to normalize TCRbeta repertoire quantification. TCRdb applied fastp at Q25 and MiXCR to the public reads, then kept only in-frame beta chains. Rows merge per CDR3 protein into single entries with the most common DNA and genes. The sample table holds about 980,000 distinct CDR3 sequences, of which about 29% were seen once. The ten largest account for 28% of the sample.

The sequence links TRBV20-1 to TRBJ2-5; TRBD2 aligns with 8 central bases. This specimen was PBMCs, mostly from graft donor cells, taken 360 days after TCRalphabeta/CD19-depleted stem cell transplant. This sequence was found in a boy under two years old who had a stem cell transplant for SCID, so the T cells may come from the graft donor. DNA sequence: TGCAGTGCTATTCGAGCGGCGGGGGGCGGGGAGACCCAGTACTTC. Its product reads: CSAIRAAGGGETQYF.